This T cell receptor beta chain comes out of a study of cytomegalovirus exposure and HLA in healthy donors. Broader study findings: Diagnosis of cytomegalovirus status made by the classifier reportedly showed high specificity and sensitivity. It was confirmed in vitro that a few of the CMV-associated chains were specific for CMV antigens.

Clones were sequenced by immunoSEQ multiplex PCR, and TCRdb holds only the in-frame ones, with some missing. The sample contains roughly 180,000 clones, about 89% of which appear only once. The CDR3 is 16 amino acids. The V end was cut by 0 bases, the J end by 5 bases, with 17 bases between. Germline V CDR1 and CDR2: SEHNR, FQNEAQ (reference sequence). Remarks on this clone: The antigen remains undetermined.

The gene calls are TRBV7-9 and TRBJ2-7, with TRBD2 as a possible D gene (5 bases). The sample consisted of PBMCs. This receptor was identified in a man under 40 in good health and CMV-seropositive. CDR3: CASSLAGRRVDHEQYF. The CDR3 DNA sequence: TGTGCCAGCAGCTTAGCGGGTCGGCGGGTAGACCACGAGCAGTACTTC.